This record covers a single T cell receptor beta chain. The antigen is undetermined. This specimen comes from a study of radiotherapy plus CTLA-4 blockade in lung cancer. General study results and limits: Blood TCR clones of tumor origin expanded after radiotherapy plus ipilimumab. Strongest reported response predictors: early blood clone changes and post-radiation interferon-beta.

The V gene's germline CDR1 is ENHRY and CDR2 SYGVKD. V trimming: 1 base; J trimming: 2 bases; junction bases outside the gene matches: 8. This CDR3 has 16 residues. Clones were sequenced by immunoSEQ multiplex PCR, and TCRdb holds only the in-frame ones, with some missing. The sample lists more than 75,000 clones; about three quarters were seen once. The V gene is TRBV10-3, the J gene TRBJ2-7; 7 bases are a match to TRBD1. The receptor comes from a human donor with non-small cell lung cancer that progressed on radiotherapy plus ipilimumab. Sequences were derived from peripheral blood, sampled from a patient treated with radiotherapy plus ipilimumab. For the CDR3, the DNA is TGTGCCATCAGTGAGTTCATGGAGACAGGGACCTACGAGCAGTACTTC. Protein sequence: CAISEFMETGTYEQYF.